This T cell receptor beta chain originates from a study of blood T cell repertoires in COVID-19. Looking at the study overall: Acute and convalescent COVID-19 samples came from the United States, Italy and Spain. T cells, B-cell-depleted T cells, or PBMCs provided the cDNA or gDNA that served as material.

Original analysis: Quantification of nucleated cells was approximated via reference gene primer amplification. TCRdb keeps only in-frame clones here, not all; method: immunoSEQ multiplex PCR. Clone size and the V and J calls come from that table; the DNA yielded D and trimming. The profile shows 250,000 to 350,000 clones, about 89% of them singletons. CDR3 length: 15 amino acids. Germline CDR1 and CDR2: MDHEN and SYDVKM. V was cut by 3 bases and J by 0 bases, with 9 bases left in between. The receptor was derived from a woman in her sixties with acute or convalescent COVID-19. Specimen: peripheral blood. The chain is built from TRBV28 and TRBJ2-1; D not resolved. The CDR3 DNA reads as TGTGCCAGCAGTTTGTGGCGGAGCTCCTACAATGAGCAGTTCTTC. As protein: CASSLWRSSYNEQFF.